This T cell receptor (beta chain) was identified during a study of patients and donors after allogeneic stem cell transplantation. TCRdb independently ran MiXCR on the RT-PCR reads; one entry per CDR3 protein. The sample has about 960,000 distinct CDR3 sequences, about a sixth seen once; the top ten hold under 6.5%. The CDR3 spans 13 residues. The ends lost 6 bases at V and 4 bases at J; junction bases unmatched: 5. The clonotype originates from a human donor who was either an allogeneic HSCT recipient or a stem cell or donor lymphocyte infusion donor (not recorded which). It is not recorded whose cells these are; they may come from a transplant donor. Sequencing was performed on blood, either unsorted or a sorted T cell fraction (not recorded which). The rearrangement joins TRBV12-3 or TRBV12-4 to TRBJ2-5; the match to TRBD1 covers 7 bases. CDR3 coding DNA: TGTGCCAGCAGACGACAGGGCGGAGAGACCCAGTACTTC. This sequence encodes CASRRQGGETQYF.